This TCR beta chain emerged from a study of T cell responses to AZD1222 COVID-19 vaccine. Assay used: immunoSEQ multiplex PCR; TCRdb lists only in-frame clones, some missing. The table has 95,000 to 150,000 clones, about 89% seen once. Points from the study as a whole: Unmutated variant regions are reportedly the target of nearly half of TCRs that are spike-specific. A rise in Spike-specific TCR breadth and depth followed two AZD1222 doses. Just six AZD1222 recipients were seropositive at baseline. Donors skewed white British and female; clonal diversity was possibly underestimated.

Worth noting for this clone: Its antigen is unidentified.

The receptor was derived from an adult in good health. This specimen was peripheral blood, taken on day 0 of AZD1222 vaccination.

CDR3 residues: CASSSAGNQPQHF. As DNA, the CDR3 is TGTGCCAGCAGCTCGGCTGGGAATCAGCCCCAGCATTTT. The genes are TRBV7-8 and TRBJ1-5; no clear D. The CDR3 has 13 amino acids. Germline-derived CDR1 and CDR2 are SGHVS and FQNEAQ. Trimming removed 4 bases at V and 4 bases at J, with 8 bases between.